One and the same sample provided the 6 T cell receptor beta chains below, sequenced in a study of blood T cell repertoires in COVID-19. TCRdb keeps only in-frame clones here, not all; method: immunoSEQ multiplex PCR. In the table there are 150,000 to 170,000 clones, approximately 83% of which are singletons. The specimen sequenced was peripheral blood. All receptors come from a woman in her sixties or seventies with COVID-19, enrolled during active disease.

The chain uses TRBV4-1 and TRBJ1-3; tentatively, D is TRBD1 (6 bases). The V gene lost 3 bases and the J gene lost 3 bases, with 9 bases spanning the gap. This CDR3 comprises 14 residues. The germline V gene encodes CDR1 MGHRA and CDR2 YSYEKL. The CDR3 coding sequence is TGCGCCAGCAGCCAGGACAGCCGTGGAAACACCATATATTTT. Protein sequence: CASSQDSRGNTIYF.

The rearrangement joins TRBV19 to TRBJ1-1; D is possibly TRBD1 (5 bases). The germline V and J ends were trimmed by 3 bases and 3 bases, with 14 bases remaining between them. This CDR3 contains 15 residues. In germline, CDR1 is LNHDA, CDR2 SQIVND (reference sequence). The CDR3 spells CASSMGGGLDTEAFF. The CDR3 DNA is TGTGCCAGTAGTATGGGTGGGGGGTTGGACACTGAAGCTTTCTTT.

V usage is TRBV11-2 and J usage is TRBJ1-1; 7 bases agree with TRBD1. Germline V CDR1 and CDR2: SGHAT, FQNNGV. J gave up 3 bases and V 5 bases, and 9 bases lay outside the gene matches. This CDR3 spans 15 amino acids. The CDR3 sequence: CASSPSNRGDTEAFF. As DNA, the CDR3 is TGTGCCAGCAGCCCTTCTAACAGGGGAGACACTGAAGCTTTCTTT.

The chain uses TRBV11-2 and TRBJ2-3; TRBD2 matches 13 bases. This CDR3 has 18 amino acids. V shed 5 bases, J shed 7 bases, and the junction held 15 bases outside the gene matches. The V gene's germline CDR1 is SGHAT and CDR2 FQNNGV. The CDR3 spells CASSHNFKPGLAGNTQYF. The CDR3 nucleotides are TGTGCCAGCAGCCACAACTTTAAACCGGGACTAGCGGGAAATACGCAGTATTTT.

By its share, this clone is medium-sized. The chain couples TRBV4-1 to TRBJ1-5; no reliable D call. The CDR3 length is 14 residues. V was pared by 0 bases and J by 5 bases, with 8 bases between. In germline, CDR1 is MGHRA, CDR2 YSYEKL. CDR3 coding DNA: TGCGCCAGCAGCCAAGATGCTTCGGATCAGCCCCAGCATTTT. It translates to CASSQDASDQPQHF.

The DNA for the CDR3 is TGTGCTAGTGGCCGCCCGGGACTAGCGGCCAATGAGCAGTTCTTC. Its protein product is CASGRPGLAANEQFF. This chain joins TRBV12-5 and TRBJ2-1, with 11 bases that match TRBD2. Germline V gene sequence: CDR1 LGHNT, CDR2 FRNRAP. The CDR3 contains 15 residues. After removal of 6 bases from V and 6 bases from J, the junction contained 7 bases not matched to a gene.